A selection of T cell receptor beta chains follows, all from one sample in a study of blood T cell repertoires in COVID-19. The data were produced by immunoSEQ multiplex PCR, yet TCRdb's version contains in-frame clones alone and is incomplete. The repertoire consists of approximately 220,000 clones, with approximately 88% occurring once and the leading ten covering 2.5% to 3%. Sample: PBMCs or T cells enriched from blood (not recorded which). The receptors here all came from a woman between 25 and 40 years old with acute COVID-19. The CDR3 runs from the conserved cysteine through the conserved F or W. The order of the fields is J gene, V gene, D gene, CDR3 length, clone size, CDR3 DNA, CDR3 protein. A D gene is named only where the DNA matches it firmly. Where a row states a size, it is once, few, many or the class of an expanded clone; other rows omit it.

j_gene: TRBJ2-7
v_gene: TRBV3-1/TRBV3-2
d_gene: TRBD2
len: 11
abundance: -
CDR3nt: TGTGCCAGCAGCCCGCCCGGGGGAGGGGACTTC
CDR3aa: CASSPPGGGDF

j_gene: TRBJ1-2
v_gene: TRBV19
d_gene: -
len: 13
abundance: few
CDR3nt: TGTGCCAGTAGTACCTCGGGAGGCAATGGCTACACCTTC
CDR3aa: CASSTSGGNGYTF

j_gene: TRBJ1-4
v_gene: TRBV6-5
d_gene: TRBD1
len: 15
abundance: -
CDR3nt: TGTGCCAGCAGCTCGGACAGGGGGCTTGGCGAAAAACTGTTTTTT
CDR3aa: CASSSDRGLGEKLFF

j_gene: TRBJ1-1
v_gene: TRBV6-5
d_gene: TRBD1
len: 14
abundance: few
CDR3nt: TGTGCCAGTACATACGACAGGGCCAACACTGAAGCTTTCTTT
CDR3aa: CASTYDRANTEAFF

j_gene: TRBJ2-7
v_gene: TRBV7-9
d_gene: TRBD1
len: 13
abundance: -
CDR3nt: TGTGCCAGCAGCCTGGGACAGAACTACGAGCAGTACTTC
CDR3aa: CASSLGQNYEQYF

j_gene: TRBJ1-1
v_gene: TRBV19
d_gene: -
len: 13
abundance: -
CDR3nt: TGTGCCAGTAGGTGGGGGGTGAACACTGAAGCTTTCTTT
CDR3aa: CASRWGVNTEAFF

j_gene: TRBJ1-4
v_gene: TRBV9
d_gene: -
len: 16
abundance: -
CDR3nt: TGTGCCAGCAGCCCCCAACCGGGTGGGAGTGGCGAAAAACTGTTTTTT
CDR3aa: CASSPQPGGSGEKLFF

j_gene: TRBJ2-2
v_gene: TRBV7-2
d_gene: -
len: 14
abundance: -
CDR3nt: TGTGCCAGCAGCTTAGTACTAGATGCCGGGGAGCTGTTTTTT
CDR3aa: CASSLVLDAGELFF

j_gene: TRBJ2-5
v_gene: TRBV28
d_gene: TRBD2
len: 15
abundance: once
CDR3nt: TGTGCCAGCCGCCAACCTAGCGGGGGGGGAGAGACCCAGTACTTC
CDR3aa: CASRQPSGGGETQYF

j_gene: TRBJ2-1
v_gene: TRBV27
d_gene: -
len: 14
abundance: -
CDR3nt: TGTGCCAGCAGTTCGCACAGAACAAAGAATGAGCAGTTCTTC
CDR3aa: CASSSHRTKNEQFF

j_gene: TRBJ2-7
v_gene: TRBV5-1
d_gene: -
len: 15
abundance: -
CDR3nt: TGCGCCAGCAGCTTGGCTGGAGGAACAGCCTACGAGCAGTACTTC
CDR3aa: CASSLAGGTAYEQYF

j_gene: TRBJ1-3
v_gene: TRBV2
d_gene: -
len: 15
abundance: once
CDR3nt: TGTGCCAGCAGCTTAGACAGGCCGGAAATCGATCCCATATATTTT
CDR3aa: CASSLDRPEIDPIYF

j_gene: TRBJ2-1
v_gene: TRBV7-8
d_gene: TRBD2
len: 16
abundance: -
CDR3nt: TGTGCCAGCAGCTTAGCTGGACTAGCGGGGGGCTATGAGCAGTTCTTC
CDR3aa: CASSLAGLAGGYEQFF

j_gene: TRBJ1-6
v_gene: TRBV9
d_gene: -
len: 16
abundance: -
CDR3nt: TGTGCCAGCAGCCTTCATGGTAGCTCCTATAATTCACCCCTCCACTTT
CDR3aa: CASSLHGSSYNSPLHF

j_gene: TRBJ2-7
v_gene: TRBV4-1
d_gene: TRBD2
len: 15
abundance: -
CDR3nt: TGCGCCAGCAGCCAAGATCCAGCGGGGGCCTACGAGCAGTACTTC
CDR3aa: CASSQDPAGAYEQYF

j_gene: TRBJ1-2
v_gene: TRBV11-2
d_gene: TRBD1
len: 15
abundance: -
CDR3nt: TGTGCCAGCAGCCCAGCGGACAGGGGGGGGTATGGCTACACCTTC
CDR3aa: CASSPADRGGYGYTF

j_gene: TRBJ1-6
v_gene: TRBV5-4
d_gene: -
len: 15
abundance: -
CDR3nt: TGTGCCAGCAGCGATGGGACACCCTATAATTCACCCCTCCACTTT
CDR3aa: CASSDGTPYNSPLHF

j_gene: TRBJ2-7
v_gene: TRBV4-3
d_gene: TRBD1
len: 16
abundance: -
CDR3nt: TGCGCCAGCAGCCAATCTTACCGGGACAGGGGGTACGAGCAGTACTTC
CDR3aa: CASSQSYRDRGYEQYF

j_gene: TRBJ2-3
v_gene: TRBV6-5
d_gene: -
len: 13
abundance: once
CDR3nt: TGTGCCAGCAAGGGGGGGGGCACAGATACGCAGTATTTT
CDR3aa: CASKGGGTDTQYF

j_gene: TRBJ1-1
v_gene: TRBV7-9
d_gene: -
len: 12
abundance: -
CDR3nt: TGTGCCAGCAGCACCCGACAGGCAGAAGCTTTCTTT
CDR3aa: CASSTRQAEAFF

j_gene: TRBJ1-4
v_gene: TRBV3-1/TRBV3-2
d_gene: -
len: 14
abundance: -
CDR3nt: TGTGCCAGCAGCCCCCTTAGGGGTGGCGAAAAACTGTTTTTT
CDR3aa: CASSPLRGGEKLFF

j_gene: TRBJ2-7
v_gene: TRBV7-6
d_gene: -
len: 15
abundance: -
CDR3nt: TGTGCCAGCAGCTTCGGGGATAGCGACTCCTACGAGCAGTACTTC
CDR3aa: CASSFGDSDSYEQYF

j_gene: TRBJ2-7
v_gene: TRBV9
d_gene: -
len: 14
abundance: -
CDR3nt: TGTGCCAGCAGCCCCCGCCACAGCTCCTACGAGCAGTACTTC
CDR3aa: CASSPRHSSYEQYF

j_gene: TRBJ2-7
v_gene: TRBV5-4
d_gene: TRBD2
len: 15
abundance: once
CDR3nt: TGTGCCAGCAGCTTGGAAACTAGCGGGGGACTCGAGCAGTACTTC
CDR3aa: CASSLETSGGLEQYF

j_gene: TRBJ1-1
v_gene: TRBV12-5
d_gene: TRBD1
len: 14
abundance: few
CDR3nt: TGTGCTAGTGGTTTAGGACAGGTGAACACTGAAGCTTTCTTT
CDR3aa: CASGLGQVNTEAFF

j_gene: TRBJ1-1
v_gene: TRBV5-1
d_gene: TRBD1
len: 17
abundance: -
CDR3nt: TGCGCCAGCAGCTTGCACCAAGGGACAGGGGGAAAGGAGCAAGCTTTCTTT
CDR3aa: CASSLHQGTGGKEQAFF

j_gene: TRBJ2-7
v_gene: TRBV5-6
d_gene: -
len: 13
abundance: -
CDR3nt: TGTGCCAGCAGCTTGACAGGGCATTACGAGCAGTACTTC
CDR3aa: CASSLTGHYEQYF

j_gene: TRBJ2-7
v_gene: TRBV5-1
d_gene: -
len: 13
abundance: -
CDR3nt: TGCGCCAGTGGGACTTCTCAGGGCTACGAGCAGTACTTC
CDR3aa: CASGTSQGYEQYF

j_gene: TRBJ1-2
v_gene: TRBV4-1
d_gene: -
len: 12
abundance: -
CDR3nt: TGCGCCAGCAGCCAATACCAGTCAGAACATATCTTC
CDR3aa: CASSQYQSEHIF

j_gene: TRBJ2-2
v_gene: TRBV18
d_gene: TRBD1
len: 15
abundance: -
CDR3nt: TGTGCCAGCTCAGCCGGGACAGGGATGACCGGGGAGCTGTTTTTT
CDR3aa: CASSAGTGMTGELFF

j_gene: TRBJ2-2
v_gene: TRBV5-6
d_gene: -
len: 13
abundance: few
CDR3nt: TGTGCCAGCAGCTTGCTCGAGACCGGGGAGCTGTTTTTT
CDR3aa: CASSLLETGELFF

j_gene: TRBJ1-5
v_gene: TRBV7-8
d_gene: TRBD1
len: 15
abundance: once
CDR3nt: TGTGCCAGCAGCTTATATGGGACAGGCAATCAGCCCCAGCATTTT
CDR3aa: CASSLYGTGNQPQHF

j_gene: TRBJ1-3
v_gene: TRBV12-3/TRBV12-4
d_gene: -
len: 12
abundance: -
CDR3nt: TGTGCCAGCAGTCCCTCCGGAAACACCATATATTTT
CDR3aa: CASSPSGNTIYF

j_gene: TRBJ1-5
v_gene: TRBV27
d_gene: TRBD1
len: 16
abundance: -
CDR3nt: TGTGCCAGCAGTTTAGGGCCAGGGGGTGTCCTGGGGCCCCAGCATTTT
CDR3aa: CASSLGPGGVLGPQHF

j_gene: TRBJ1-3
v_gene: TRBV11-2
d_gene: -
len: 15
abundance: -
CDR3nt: TGTGCCAGCAGCTTAGAGGGAGGCGCTGGAAACACCATATATTTT
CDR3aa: CASSLEGGAGNTIYF

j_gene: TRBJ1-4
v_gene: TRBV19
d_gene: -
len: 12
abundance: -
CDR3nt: TGTGCCATCCGGGGGAATAATGAAAAACTGTTTTTT
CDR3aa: CAIRGNNEKLFF

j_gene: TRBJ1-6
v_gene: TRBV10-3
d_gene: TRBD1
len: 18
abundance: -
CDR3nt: TGTGCCATCAGTGTAGGACAGGGTTTGAGCTCCTATAATTCACCCCTCCACTTT
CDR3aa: CAISVGQGLSSYNSPLHF

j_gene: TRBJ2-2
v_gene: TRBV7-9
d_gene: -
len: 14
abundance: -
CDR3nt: TGTGCCAGCAGCTTCCTTTTGAACACCGGGGAGCTGTTTTTT
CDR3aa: CASSFLLNTGELFF

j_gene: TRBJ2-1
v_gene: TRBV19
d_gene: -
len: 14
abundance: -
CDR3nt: TGTGCCAGTAACCTAGATAGCTCCTACAATGAGCAGTTCTTC
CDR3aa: CASNLDSSYNEQFF

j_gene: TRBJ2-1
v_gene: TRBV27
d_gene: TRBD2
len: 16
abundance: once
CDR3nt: TGTGCCAGCAGTTATGCTAGCGGGGGGCCCTACAATGAGCAGTTCTTC
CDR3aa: CASSYASGGPYNEQFF

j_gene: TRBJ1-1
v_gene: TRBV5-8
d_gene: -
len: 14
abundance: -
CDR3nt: TGTGCCAGCAGCTTGGAGACGGGGAACACTGAAGCTTTCTTT
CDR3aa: CASSLETGNTEAFF

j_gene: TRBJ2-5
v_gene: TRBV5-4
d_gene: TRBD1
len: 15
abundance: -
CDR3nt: TGTGCCAGCAGACCAGGACAGGGGGCTCAAGAGACCCAGTACTTC
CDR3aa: CASRPGQGAQETQYF

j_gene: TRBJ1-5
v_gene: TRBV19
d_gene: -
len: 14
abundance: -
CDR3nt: TGTGCCAGTAGACCCTTGCCTCGGGGTCAGCCCCAGCATTTT
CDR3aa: CASRPLPRGQPQHF

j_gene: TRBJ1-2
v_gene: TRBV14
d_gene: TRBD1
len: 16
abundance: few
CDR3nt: TGTGCCAGCAGCCAAGTCCGGGACAGTAACTCCTATGGCTACACCTTC
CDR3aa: CASSQVRDSNSYGYTF

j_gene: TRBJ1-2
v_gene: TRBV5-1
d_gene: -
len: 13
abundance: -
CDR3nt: TGCGCCAGCAGCGTTAATACTAACTATGGCTACACCTTC
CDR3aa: CASSVNTNYGYTF

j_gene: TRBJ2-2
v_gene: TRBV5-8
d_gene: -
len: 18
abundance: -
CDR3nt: TGTGCCAGCAGCGTGCCCTGGAACAATTTGAGGCCCACCGGGGAGCTGTTTTTT
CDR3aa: CASSVPWNNLRPTGELFF

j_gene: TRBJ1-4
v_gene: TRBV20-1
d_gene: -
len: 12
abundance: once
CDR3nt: TGCAGTGCTAGTAGCGGGGATGAAAAACTGTTTTTT
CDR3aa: CSASSGDEKLFF

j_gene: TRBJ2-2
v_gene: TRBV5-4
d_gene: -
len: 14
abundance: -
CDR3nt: TGTGCCAGCACAAGACAGGAGAACACCGGGGAGCTGTTTTTT
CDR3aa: CASTRQENTGELFF

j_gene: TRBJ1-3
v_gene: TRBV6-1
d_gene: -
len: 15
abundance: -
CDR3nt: TGTGCCAGCAGTGAAAGGCCAGGGACTGGAAACACCATATATTTT
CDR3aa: CASSERPGTGNTIYF

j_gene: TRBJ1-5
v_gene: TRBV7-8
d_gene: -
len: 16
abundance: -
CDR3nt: TGTGCCAGCAATTCCGGGACACCGTATAGCAATCAGCCCCAGCATTTT
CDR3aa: CASNSGTPYSNQPQHF

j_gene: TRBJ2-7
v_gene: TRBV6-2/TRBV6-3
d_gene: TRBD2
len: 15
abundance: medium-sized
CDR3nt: TGTGCCAGCAGTTACTCGACTAGCGGGGGCTACGAGCAGTACTTC
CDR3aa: CASSYSTSGGYEQYF

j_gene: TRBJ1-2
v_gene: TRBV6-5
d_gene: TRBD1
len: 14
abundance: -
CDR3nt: TGTGCCAGCGGCCGGGACAGGGAACCCTATGGCTACACCTTC
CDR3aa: CASGRDREPYGYTF

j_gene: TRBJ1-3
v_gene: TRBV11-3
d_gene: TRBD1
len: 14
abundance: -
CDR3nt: TGTGCCAGCAGCGACAGGGGCTCTGGAAACACCATATATTTT
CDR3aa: CASSDRGSGNTIYF

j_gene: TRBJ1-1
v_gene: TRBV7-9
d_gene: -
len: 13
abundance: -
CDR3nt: TGTGCCAGCAGCTTAGAAGAGGTCGAGACGGCTTTCTTT
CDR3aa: CASSLEEVETAFF